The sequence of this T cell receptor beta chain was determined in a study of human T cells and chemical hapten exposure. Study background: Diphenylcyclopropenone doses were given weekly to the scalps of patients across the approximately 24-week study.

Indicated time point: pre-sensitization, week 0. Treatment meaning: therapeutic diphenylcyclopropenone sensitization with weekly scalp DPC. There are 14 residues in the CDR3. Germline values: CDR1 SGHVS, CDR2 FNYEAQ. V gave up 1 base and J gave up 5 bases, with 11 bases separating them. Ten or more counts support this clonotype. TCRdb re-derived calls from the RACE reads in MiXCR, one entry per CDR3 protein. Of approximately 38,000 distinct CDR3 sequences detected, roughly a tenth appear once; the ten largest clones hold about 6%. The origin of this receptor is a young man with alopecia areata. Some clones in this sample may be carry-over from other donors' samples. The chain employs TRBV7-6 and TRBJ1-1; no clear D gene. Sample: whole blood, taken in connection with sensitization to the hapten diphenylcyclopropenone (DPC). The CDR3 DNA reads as TGTGCCAGCAGCTTAGGGCAGGCCCCGACTGAAGCTTTCTTT. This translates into CASSLGQAPTEAFF.